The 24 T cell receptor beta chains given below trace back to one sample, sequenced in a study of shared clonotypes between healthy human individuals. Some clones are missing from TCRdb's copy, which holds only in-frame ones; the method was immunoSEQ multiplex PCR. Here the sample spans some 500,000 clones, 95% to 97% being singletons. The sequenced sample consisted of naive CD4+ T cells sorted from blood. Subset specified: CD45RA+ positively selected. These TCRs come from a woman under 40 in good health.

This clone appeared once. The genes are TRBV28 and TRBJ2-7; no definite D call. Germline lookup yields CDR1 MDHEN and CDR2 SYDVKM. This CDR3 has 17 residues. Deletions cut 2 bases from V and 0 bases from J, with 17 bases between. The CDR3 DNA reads TGTGCCAGCAGTTTAATGTTAATACCACCAAACTCCTACGAGCAGTACTTC. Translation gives CASSLMLIPPNSYEQYF.

The CDR3 DNA follows: TGTGCCATCAGTTCGGGGTATCATGAAGCTTTCTTT. It translates to CAISSGYHEAFF. The chain joins TRBV10-3 to TRBJ1-1; D gene ambiguous. CDR3 length equals 12 residues. Trimming took 5 bases from V and 7 from J, leaving 11 bases between them. The germline CDR1 and CDR2 sequences are ENHRY and SYGVKD.

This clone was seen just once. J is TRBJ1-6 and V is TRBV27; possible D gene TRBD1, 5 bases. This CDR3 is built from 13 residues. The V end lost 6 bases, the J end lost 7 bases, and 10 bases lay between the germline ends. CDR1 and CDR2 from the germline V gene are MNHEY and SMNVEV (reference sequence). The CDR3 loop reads CASRRGWNSPLHF. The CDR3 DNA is TGTGCCAGCAGGCGGGGGTGGAATTCACCCCTCCACTTT.

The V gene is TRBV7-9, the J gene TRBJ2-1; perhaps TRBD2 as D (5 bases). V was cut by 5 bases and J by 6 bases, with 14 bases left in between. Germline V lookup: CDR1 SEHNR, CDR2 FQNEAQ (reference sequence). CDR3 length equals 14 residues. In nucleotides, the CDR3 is TGTGCCAGCAGCCACCAAGAGGGAGTCAATGAGCAGTTCTTC. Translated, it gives CASSHQEGVNEQFF.

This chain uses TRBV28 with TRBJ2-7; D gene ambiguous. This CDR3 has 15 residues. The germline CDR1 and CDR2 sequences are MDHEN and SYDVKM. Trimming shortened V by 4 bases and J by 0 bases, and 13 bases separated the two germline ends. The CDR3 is CASSSFYPFSYEQYF. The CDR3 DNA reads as TGTGCCAGCAGTTCGTTCTATCCCTTCTCCTACGAGCAGTACTTC.

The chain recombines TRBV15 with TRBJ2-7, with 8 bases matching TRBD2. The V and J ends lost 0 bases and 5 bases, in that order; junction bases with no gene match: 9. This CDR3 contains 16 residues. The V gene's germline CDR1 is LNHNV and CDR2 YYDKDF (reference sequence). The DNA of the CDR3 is TGTGCCACCAGCAGAGATCGGAGCGGGAGACTCCACGAGCAGTACTTC. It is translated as CATSRDRSGRLHEQYF.

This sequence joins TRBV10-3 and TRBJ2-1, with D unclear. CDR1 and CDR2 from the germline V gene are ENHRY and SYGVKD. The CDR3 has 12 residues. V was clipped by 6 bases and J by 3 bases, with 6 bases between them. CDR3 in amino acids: CAIREDYNEQFF. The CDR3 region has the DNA TGTGCCATCAGAGAGGACTACAATGAGCAGTTCTTC.

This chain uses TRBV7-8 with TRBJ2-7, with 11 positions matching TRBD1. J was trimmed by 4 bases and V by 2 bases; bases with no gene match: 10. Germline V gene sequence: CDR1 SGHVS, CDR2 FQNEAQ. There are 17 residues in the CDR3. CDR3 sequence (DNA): TGTGCCAGCAGCTTAAAATTTGCCGGACAGGGGGCGTACGAGCAGTACTTC. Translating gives CASSLKFAGQGAYEQYF.

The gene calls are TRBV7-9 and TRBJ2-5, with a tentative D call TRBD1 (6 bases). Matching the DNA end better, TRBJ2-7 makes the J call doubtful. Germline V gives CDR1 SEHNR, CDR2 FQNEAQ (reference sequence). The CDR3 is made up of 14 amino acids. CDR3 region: CASSPGAQTYEQYF. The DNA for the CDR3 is TGTGCCAGCAGCCCAGGGGCCCAAACCTACGAGCAGTACTTC.

CDR3 in DNA: TGTGCCAGCACCACCCCCGGGACAGGGTTGAACGAGCAGTACTTC. Amino acids: CASTTPGTGLNEQYF. The V and J genes are TRBV27 and TRBJ2-7, with TRBD1 identical over 9 bases. The CDR3 covers 15 residues. The V gene end was trimmed by 7 bases and the J gene end by 5 bases; junction bases not matched to a gene: 12. The germline V gene encodes CDR1 MNHEY and CDR2 SMNVEV (reference sequence).

The CDR3 reads CASSISGLGTDTQYF. In DNA form, the CDR3 reads TGTGCCAGTAGTATCAGCGGGCTAGGCACAGATACGCAGTATTTT. This chain joins TRBV19 and TRBJ2-3, with a weak D call TRBD2 (6 bases). Germline V gene lookup returns CDR1 LNHDA and CDR2 SQIVND (reference sequence). Trimming left V 3 bases short and J 1 base short, with 11 bases between. This CDR3 is 15 amino acids long.

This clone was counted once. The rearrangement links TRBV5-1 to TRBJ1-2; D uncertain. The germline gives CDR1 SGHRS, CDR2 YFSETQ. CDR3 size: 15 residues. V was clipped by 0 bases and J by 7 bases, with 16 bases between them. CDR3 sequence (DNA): TGCGCCAGCAGCTTGGCCGGTCCATTAAACGGTGGCTACACCTTC. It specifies CASSLAGPLNGGYTF.

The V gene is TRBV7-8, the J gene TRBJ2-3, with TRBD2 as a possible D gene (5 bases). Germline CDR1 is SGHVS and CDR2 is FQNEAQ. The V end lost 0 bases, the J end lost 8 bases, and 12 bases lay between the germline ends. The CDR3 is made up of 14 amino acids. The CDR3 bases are TGTGCCAGCAGCTTAGCCGGGAACGGGATTACGCAGTATTTT. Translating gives CASSLAGNGITQYF. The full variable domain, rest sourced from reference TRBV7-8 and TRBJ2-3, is GAGVSQSPRYKVAKRGQDVALRCDPISGHVSLFWYQQALGQGPEFLTYFQNEAQLDKSGLPSDRFFAERPEGSVSTLKIQRTQQEDSAVYLCASSLAGNGITQYFGPGTRLTVL.

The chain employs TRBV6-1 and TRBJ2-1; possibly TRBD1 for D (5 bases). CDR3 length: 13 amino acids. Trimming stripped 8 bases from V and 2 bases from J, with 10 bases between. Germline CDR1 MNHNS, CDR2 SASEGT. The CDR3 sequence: CASAKGPYNEQFF. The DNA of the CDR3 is TGTGCCAGCGCCAAGGGGCCCTACAATGAGCAGTTCTTC.

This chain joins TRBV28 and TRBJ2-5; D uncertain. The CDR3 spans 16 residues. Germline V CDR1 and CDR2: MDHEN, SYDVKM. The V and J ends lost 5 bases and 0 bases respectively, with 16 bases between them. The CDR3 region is CASSPPSWAHQETQYF. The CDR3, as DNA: TGTGCCAGCAGTCCCCCAAGTTGGGCGCACCAAGAGACCCAGTACTTC.

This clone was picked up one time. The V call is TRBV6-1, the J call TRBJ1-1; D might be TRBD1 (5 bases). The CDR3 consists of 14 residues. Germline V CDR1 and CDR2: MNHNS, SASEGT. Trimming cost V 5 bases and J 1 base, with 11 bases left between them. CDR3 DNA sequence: TGTGCCAGCAGTCCGAGGGACCAGAACACTGAAGCTTTCTTT. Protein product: CASSPRDQNTEAFF.

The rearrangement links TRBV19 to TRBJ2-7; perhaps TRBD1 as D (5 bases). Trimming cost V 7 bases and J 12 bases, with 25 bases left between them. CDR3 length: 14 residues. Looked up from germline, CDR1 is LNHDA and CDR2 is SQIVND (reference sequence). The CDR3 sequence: CASTTLQQRGILYF. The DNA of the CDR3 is TGTGCCAGTACCACCCTACAGCAAAGGGGTATTTTGTACTTC.

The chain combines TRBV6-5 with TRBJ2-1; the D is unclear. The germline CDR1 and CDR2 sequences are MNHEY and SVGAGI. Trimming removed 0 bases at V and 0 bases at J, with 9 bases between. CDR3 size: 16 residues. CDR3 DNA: TGTGCCAGCAGTTACTCCGTCCGCGGCTCCTACAATGAGCAGTTCTTC. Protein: CASSYSVRGSYNEQFF.

The CDR3: CSARIIPGQFF. CDR3 sequence (DNA): TGCAGTGCCCGGATCATTCCGGGTCAGTTCTTC. This sequence joins TRBV20-1 and TRBJ2-1; the D is unclear. The CDR3 is 11 residues long. The germline V gene has CDR1 DFQATT and CDR2 SNEGSKA (reference sequence). Trimming took off 6 bases at V and 13 bases at J, with 16 bases between the two ends.

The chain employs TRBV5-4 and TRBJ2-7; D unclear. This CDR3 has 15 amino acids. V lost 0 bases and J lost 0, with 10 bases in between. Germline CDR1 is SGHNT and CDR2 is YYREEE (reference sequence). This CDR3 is CASSLAVGTSYEQYF. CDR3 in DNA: TGTGCCAGCAGCTTGGCGGTCGGCACCTCCTACGAGCAGTACTTC.

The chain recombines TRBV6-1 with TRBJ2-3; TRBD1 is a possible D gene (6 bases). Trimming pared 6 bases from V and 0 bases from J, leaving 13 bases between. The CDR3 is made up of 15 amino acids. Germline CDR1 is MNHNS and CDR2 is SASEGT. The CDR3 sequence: CASRVDRRSTDTQYF. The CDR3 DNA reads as TGTGCCAGCAGGGTTGACAGGCGTAGCACAGATACGCAGTATTTT.

DNA for the CDR3: TGTGCCAGCAGTGTGACAGGGGGACAAGAAGAGACCCAGTACTTC. This gives the protein CASSVTGGQEETQYF. The chain employs TRBV2 and TRBJ2-5, with TRBD1 matching 9 bases. The CDR3 loop spans 15 amino acids. Losses at the gene ends were 4 bases for V and 3 bases for J; bases not matched to a gene: 6. The germline V gene has CDR1 SNHLY and CDR2 FYNNEI.

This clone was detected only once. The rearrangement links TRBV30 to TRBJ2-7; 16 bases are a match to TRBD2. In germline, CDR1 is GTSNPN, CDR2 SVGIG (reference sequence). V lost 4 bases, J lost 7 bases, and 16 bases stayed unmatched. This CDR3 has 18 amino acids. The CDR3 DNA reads TGTGCCTGGACGACAGGGAAAGGGACTAGCGGGAGGGCTGGGGAGCAGTACTTC. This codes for CAWTTGKGTSGRAGEQYF.

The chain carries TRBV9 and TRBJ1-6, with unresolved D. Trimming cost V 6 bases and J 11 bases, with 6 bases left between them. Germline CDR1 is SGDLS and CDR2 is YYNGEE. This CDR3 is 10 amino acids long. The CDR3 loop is CASITPPLHF. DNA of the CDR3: TGTGCCAGCATTACTCCACCCCTCCACTTT.